The present T cell receptor (beta chain) was sequenced within a study of blood T cell repertoires in COVID-19. Generated by immunoSEQ multiplex PCR, the TCRdb table keeps only in-frame clones and is missing some. In the table there are some 150,000 clones, about 80% of which are singletons. Trimming took off 7 bases at V and 7 bases at J, with 10 bases between the two ends. The CDR3 spans 11 residues. Per germline, CDR1 MNHEY and CDR2 SMNVEV (reference sequence). J is TRBJ1-1 and V is TRBV27; D ambiguous. The clonotype comes from a woman in her seventies with acute or convalescent COVID-19. Sequencing used peripheral blood. CDR3 amino acids: CASTWEGEAFF. For the CDR3, the DNA is TGTGCCAGCACCTGGGAGGGTGAAGCTTTCTTT.